The following is a T cell receptor beta chain sequence with its context. These data originate in a study of blood T cell repertoires in COVID-19. With V trimmed by 4 bases and J by 8 bases, 6 bases remained unmatched. Germline CDR1 and CDR2: LGHDT and YNNKEL (reference sequence). The CDR3 is made up of 13 amino acids. Repertoires were generated with immunoSEQ multiplex PCR, while TCRdb's copy carries only in-frame clones and drops some. The table lists fewer than 85,000 clones, roughly 82% of them singletons. V is TRBV3-1 (or the pseudogene TRBV3-2) and J is TRBJ1-2, with 8 positions matching TRBD1. The TCR comes from a human donor in a cohort sampled during active COVID-19. Material for sequencing was peripheral blood. CDR3 sequence: CASSLRQGRGYTF. CDR3 nucleotides: TGTGCCAGCAGCCTAAGACAGGGGCGCGGCTACACCTTC.